This entry describes one T cell receptor beta chain. Its specificity is unknown. The data stem from a study of CD8+ T cells in alopecia areata. Across the whole study: Treated patients received oral tofacitinib, 5 to 10 mg twice daily. Study results and limitations: Scalp repertoires also include resident alphabeta T cells from normal skin.

Extracted RNA was reverse transcribed into cDNA, the sequencing template. Clones were sequenced by immunoSEQ multiplex PCR, and TCRdb holds only the in-frame ones, with some missing. The sample has more than 200,000 clones; 64% are singletons. Treatment described: oral pan-JAK inhibitor, 5-10 mg twice daily. Sorted populations comprised CD4+ and CD8+ T cells obtained from PBMCs. This TCR came from a human donor with alopecia areata. The source material was CD4+ T cells sorted from blood, sampled at week 4, from a patient treated with tofacitinib.

CDR3 nucleotides: TGTGCCAGCAGTTTAGATACTAGCGGCCGCTACGAGCAGTACTTC. Its protein product is CASSLDTSGRYEQYF. The rearrangement links TRBV28 to TRBJ2-7; 8 bases match TRBD2. This CDR3 region has 15 residues. J was trimmed by 3 bases and V by 2 bases; bases with no gene match: 6. Germline lookup yields CDR1 MDHEN and CDR2 SYDVKM.